This TCR beta chain was identified in a study of shared clonotypes between healthy human individuals. Broader study findings: Generation probabilities were higher for clonotypes shared across all four sorted-subset donors than for unshared ones. The study drew on few donors, limiting represented genetic and exposure-history diversity. When naive CD4 clonotypes were compared across a few donors, approximately 5% were shared.

V trimming: 0 bases; J trimming: 8 bases; junction bases outside the gene matches: 15. This CDR3 spans 17 amino acids. Germline V gene lookup returns CDR1 SNHLY and CDR2 FYNNEI. On this clone itself: The antigen remains undetermined.

Positively selected for CCR7, the CD45RO-negative cells used as naive CD8 cells excluded terminally differentiated effector memory CD45RA+ cells. Execution of the assay was at deep level. Sequencing was performed with immunoSEQ multiplex PCR; in TCRdb, only in-frame clones are kept and a portion is missing. The sample records around 2.1 million clones, roughly 91% being singletons. The receptor was derived from a man aged 18 to 35 in good health. Some clones in this sample may be carry-over from other donors' samples. This chain connects TRBV2 to TRBJ2-7; 8 nucleotides agree with TRBD2. The specimen was naive CD8+ T cells from PBMCs. CDR3 sequence (DNA): TGTGCCAGCAGTGAAGCCCCCCGTGTAGCGGGACCCATCCAGCAGTACTTC. This gives the protein CASSEAPRVAGPIQQYF. The variable domain in full, with the rest retrieved from reference TRBV2 and TRBJ2-7, is EPEVTQTPSHQVTQMGQEVILRCVPISNHLYFYWYRQILGQKVEFLVSFYNNEISEKSEIFDDQFSVERPDGSNFTLKIRSTKLEDSAMYFCASSEAPRVAGPIQQYFGPGTRLTVT.